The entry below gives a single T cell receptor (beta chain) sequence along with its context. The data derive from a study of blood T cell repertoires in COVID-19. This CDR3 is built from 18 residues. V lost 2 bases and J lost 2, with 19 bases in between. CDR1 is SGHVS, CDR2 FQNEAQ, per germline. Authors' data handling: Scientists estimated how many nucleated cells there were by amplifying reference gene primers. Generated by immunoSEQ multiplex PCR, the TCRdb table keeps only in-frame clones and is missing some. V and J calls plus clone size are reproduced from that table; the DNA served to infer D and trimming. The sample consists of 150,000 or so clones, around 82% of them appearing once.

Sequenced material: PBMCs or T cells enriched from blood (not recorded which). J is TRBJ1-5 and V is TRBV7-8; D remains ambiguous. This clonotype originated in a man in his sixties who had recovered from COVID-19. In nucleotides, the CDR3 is TGTGCCAGCAGCTTAAGGCCTGATACCCAGGATGGCAATCAGCCCCAGCATTTT. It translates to CASSLRPDTQDGNQPQHF. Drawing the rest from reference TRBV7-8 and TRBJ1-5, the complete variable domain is GAGVSQSPRYKVAKRGQDVALRCDPISGHVSLFWYQQALGQGPEFLTYFQNEAQLDKSGLPSDRFFAERPEGSVSTLKIQRTQQEDSAVYLCASSLRPDTQDGNQPQHFGDGTRLSIL.